These 7 T cell receptor beta chains originate from one sample sequenced in a study of radiation and T cells in renal cell carcinoma. This sample's time point: blood 4 weeks post-SBRT, at nephrectomy. Treatment denoted: 15 Gy SBRT to primary tumor, nephrectomy 4 weeks later. Data came from immunoSEQ multiplex PCR; TCRdb stores just in-frame clones and leaves some out. The sample records roughly 92,000 clones, approximately 82% being singletons. The sample consisted of blood, taken from a patient whose treatment included radiotherapy and nephrectomy. These receptors all stem from a man between 60 and 70 years old with renal cell carcinoma.

The table lists this clone with a few counts. J is TRBJ1-4 and V is TRBV6-6, with D maybe TRBD1 (6 bases). This CDR3 is 15 amino acids long. CDR1 is MNHNY, CDR2 SVGAGI, per germline (reference sequence). V lost 0 bases and J 6 bases, leaving 11 bases between the germline ends. The CDR3 DNA reads TGTGCCAGCAGTTACTCCTGGACAGCGGATGAAAAACTGTTTTTT. Translation: CASSYSWTADEKLFF.

This clone was found once. This chain connects TRBV7-9 to TRBJ2-4, with TRBD2 identical over 10 bases. Germline V CDR1 and CDR2: SEHNR, FQNEAQ (reference sequence). The CDR3 spans 17 residues. With 2 bases clipped from V and 4 bases from J, the junction kept 8 bases outside the gene matches. Here the CDR3 reads CASSLTTRTSGKNIQYF. The CDR3, as DNA: TGTGCCAGCAGCTTAACGACTAGGACTAGCGGTAAAAACATTCAGTACTTC. The whole variable domain, filled in from reference TRBV7-9 and TRBJ2-4, reads DTGVSQNPRHKITKRGQNVTFRCDPISEHNRLYWYRQTLGQGPEFLTYFQNEAQLEKSRLLSDRFSAERPKGSFSTLEIQRTEQGDSAMYLCASSLTTRTSGKNIQYFGAGTRLSVL.

The chain is built from TRBV27 and TRBJ1-1; a possible D gene is TRBD1 (6 bases). V lost 6 bases and J lost 4, with 30 bases in between. The CDR3 totals 19 residues. The germline gives CDR1 MNHEY, CDR2 SMNVEV (reference sequence). The DNA for the CDR3 is TGTGCCAGCAGGAAGCAGTTTATCGGGGTCGGGGGCGCGGGCACTGAAGCTTTCTTT. Protein product: CASRKQFIGVGGAGTEAFF.

V is TRBV25-1 and J is TRBJ2-7, with D maybe TRBD2 (5 bases). From germline, CDR1 is MGHDK and CDR2 SYGVNS. This CDR3 spans 14 amino acids. V lost 3 bases and J 2 bases, leaving 11 bases between the germline ends. The CDR3 region is CASSERVWPYEQYF. The DNA for the CDR3 is TGTGCCAGCAGTGAGCGGGTTTGGCCCTACGAGCAGTACTTC.

The chain is built from TRBV6-1 and TRBJ1-4; the match to TRBD1 covers 12 bases. CDR1 is MNHNS and CDR2 is SASEGT in the germline V gene. The trim removed 4 bases at V and 7 bases at J, leaving 7 bases unmatched. The CDR3 totals 16 residues. CDR3 residues: CASSGGQGALIEKLFF. DNA of the CDR3: TGTGCCAGCAGTGGGGGACAGGGGGCGTTAATTGAAAAACTGTTTTTT.

The chain has TRBV7-2 and TRBJ2-7; 9 bases map to TRBD1. CDR1 and CDR2 from the germline V gene are SGHTA and FQGNSA. The CDR3 extends over 13 amino acids. V trimming: 6 bases; J trimming: 2 bases; junction bases outside the gene matches: 2. The CDR3 loop is CASSRDRAYEQYF. The CDR3 coding sequence is TGTGCCAGCAGTCGGGACAGGGCCTACGAGCAGTACTTC.

For the CDR3, the DNA is TGCAGCGTGACCACAGGGCCCTCTGGAAACACCATATATTTT. This gives the protein CSVTTGPSGNTIYF. J is TRBJ1-3 and V is TRBV29-1, with D maybe TRBD1 (6 bases). The CDR3 runs 14 residues. The V gene's germline CDR1 is SQVTM and CDR2 ANQGSEA. The V end lost 6 bases, the J end lost 0 bases, and 12 bases lay between the germline ends.